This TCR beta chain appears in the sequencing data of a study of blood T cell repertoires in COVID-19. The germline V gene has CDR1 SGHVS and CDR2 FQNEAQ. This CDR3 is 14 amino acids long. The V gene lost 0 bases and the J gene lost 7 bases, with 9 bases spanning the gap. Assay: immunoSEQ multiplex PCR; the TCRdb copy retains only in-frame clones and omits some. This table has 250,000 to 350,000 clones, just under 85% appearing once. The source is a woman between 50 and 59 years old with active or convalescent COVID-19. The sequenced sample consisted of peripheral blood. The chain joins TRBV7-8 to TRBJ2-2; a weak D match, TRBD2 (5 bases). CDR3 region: CASSLAGVGGELFF. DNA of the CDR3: TGTGCCAGCAGCTTAGCGGGAGTGGGCGGGGAGCTGTTTTTT.